This TCR beta chain derives from a study of CD4 T cell repertoires in COVID-19. The memory T cells were sequenced right after ex vivo isolation, without culture. Germline lookup yields CDR1 SGHNT and CDR2 YYREEE (reference sequence). V was pared by 2 bases and J by 0 bases, with 17 bases between. The CDR3 runs to 18 residues. Profiled with immunoSEQ multiplex PCR; TCRdb holds only in-frame clones, not every one. The table includes 65,000 to 95,000 clones, 83% detected once. The material sequenced was CD4+ T cells from peripheral blood, taken after recovery from COVID-19. The sequence derives from a human donor who had COVID-19. The chain uses TRBV5-4 and TRBJ1-4; TRBD1 is a possible D gene (5 bases). CDR3 bases: TGTGCCAGCAGCTTAACGGGTTCGGGGGTGCCAACTAATGAAAAACTGTTTTTT. Encoded protein: CASSLTGSGVPTNEKLFF.